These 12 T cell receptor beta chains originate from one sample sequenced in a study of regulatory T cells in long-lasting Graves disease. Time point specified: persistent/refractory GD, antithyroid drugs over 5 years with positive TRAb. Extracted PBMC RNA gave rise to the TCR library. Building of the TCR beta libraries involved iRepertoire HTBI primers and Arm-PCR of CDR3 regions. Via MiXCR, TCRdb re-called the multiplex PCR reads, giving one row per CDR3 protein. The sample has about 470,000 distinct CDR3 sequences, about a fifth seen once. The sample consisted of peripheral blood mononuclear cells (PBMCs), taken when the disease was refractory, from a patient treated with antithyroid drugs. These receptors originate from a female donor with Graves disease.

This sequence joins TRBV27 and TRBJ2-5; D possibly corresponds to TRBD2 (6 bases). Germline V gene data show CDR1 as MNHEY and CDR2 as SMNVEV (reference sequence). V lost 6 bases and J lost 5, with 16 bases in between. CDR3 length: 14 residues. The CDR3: CASSAGPGGETQYF. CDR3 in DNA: TGTGCCAGCAGCGCCGGGCCCGGAGGGGAGACCCAGTACTTC.

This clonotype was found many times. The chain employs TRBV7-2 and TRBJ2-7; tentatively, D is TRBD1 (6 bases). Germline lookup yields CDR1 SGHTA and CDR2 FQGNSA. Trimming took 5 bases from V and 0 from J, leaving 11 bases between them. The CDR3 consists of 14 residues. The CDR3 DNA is TGTGCCAGCAGCCCAGGGGTAGGCTCCTACGAGCAGTACTTC. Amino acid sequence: CASSPGVGSYEQYF.

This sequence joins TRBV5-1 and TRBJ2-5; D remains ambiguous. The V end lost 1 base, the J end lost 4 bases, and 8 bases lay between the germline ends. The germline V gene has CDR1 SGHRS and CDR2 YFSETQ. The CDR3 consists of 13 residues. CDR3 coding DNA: TGCGCCAGCAGCTTGTGGGCCGGAGAGACCCAGTACTTC. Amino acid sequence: CASSLWAGETQYF.

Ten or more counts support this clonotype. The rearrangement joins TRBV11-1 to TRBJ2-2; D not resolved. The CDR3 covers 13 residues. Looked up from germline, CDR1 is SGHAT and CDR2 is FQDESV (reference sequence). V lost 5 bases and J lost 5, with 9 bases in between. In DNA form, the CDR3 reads TGTGCCAGCAGCCCCCGTAGGACCGGGGAGCTGTTTTTT. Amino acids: CASSPRRTGELFF.

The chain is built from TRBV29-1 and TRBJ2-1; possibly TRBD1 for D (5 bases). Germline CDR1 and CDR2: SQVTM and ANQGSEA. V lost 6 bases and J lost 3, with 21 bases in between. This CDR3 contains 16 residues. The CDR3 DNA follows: TGCAGCGTGGACGGACACGAGCTTTGGGGCTACAATGAGCAGTTCTTC. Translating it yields CSVDGHELWGYNEQFF.

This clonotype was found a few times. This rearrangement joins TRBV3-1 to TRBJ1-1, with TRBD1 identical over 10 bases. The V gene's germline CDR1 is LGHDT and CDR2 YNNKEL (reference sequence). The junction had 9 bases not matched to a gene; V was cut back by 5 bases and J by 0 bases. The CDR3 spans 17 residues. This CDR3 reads CASSYLPGQGLNTEAFF. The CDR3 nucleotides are TGTGCCAGCAGCTATCTCCCGGGACAGGGGCTGAACACTGAAGCTTTCTTT. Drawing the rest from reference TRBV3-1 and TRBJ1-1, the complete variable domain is DTAVSQTPKYLVTQMGNDKSIKCEQNLGHDTMYWYKQDSKKFLKIMFSYNNKELIINETVPNRFSPKSPDKAHLNLHINSLELGDSAVYFCASSYLPGQGLNTEAFFGQGTRLTVV.

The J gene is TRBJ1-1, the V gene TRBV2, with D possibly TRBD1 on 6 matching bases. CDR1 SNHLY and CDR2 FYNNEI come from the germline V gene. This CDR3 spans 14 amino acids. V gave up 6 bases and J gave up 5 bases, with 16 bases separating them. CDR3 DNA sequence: TGTGCCAGCAGCGGGGTTAGGGGGAGAACTGAAGCTTTCTTT. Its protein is CASSGVRGRTEAFF.

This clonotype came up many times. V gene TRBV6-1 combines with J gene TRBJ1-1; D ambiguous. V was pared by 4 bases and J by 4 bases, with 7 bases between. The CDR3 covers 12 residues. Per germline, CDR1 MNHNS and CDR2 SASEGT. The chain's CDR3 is CASSAGGTEAFF. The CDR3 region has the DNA TGTGCCAGCAGTGCGGGAGGCACTGAAGCTTTCTTT.

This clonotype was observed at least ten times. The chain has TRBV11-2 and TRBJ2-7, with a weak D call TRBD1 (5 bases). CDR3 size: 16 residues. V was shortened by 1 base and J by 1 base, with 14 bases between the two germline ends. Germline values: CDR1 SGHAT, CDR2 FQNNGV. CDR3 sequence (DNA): TGTGCCAGCAGCTTAGGCCACCGAAGGGGTTCCTACGAGCAGTACTTC. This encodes CASSLGHRRGSYEQYF.

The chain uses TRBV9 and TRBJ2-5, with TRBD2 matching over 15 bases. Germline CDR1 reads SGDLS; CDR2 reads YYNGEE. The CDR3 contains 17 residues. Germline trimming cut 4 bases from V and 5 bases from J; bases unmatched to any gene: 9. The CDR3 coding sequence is TGTGCCAGCAGCCCCCCGGGACTAGCGGGAGGAGGGGAGACCCAGTACTTC. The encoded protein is CASSPPGLAGGGETQYF.

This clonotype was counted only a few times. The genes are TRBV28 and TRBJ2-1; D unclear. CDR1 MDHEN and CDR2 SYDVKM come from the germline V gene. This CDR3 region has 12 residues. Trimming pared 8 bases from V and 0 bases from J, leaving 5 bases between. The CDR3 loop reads CASSGSYNEQFF. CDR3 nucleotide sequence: TGTGCCAGCTCTGGCTCCTACAATGAGCAGTTCTTC.

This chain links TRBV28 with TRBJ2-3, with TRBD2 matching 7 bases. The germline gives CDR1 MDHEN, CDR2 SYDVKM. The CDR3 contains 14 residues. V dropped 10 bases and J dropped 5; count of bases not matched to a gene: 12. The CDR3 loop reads CATQMAGAQDTQYF. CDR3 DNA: TGTGCCACGCAGATGGCGGGAGCCCAAGATACGCAGTATTTT.